This is a list of T cell receptor beta chains from one sample in a study of Ad26.COV2.S vaccination and SARS-CoV-2 variants. The assay was immunoSEQ multiplex PCR, and TCRdb's table has in-frame clones only and misses some. The sample shows 300,000 to 400,000 clones, about 85% of them seen only once. The specimen was peripheral blood, collected in a trial of Ad26.COV2.S vaccine versus placebo. These receptor sequences come from a person between 18 and 60 years old who received the Ad26.COV2.S COVID-19 vaccine or a placebo. CDR3s leave out the opening cysteine and the closing phenylalanine or tryptophan. For some rows the clone size is stated as once, few or many, or as a class when expanded; others skip it.

v_gene	abundance	j_gene	CDR3aa
TRBV7-7	NA	TRBJ2-5	ASSLGGDSKETQY
TRBV19	NA	TRBJ1-2	ASSILANYGYT
TRBV7-2	NA	TRBJ2-1	ASSPRLAGREQF
TRBV5-1	few	TRBJ1-1	ASSYTGGHGEAF
TRBV4-3	NA	TRBJ2-7	ASSQGLGQGFDEQY
TRBV5-1	NA	TRBJ1-2	ASSPPRQADGYT
TRBV13	NA	TRBJ2-2	ASSTGTNTGELF
TRBV29-1	once	TRBJ2-7	SVGSPYEQY
TRBV19	NA	TRBJ1-2	ASSARGANGYT
TRBV5-1	NA	TRBJ2-1	ASSLFNSGTRGNEQF
TRBV7-9	NA	TRBJ2-7	ASSHQGTELVVRLQY
TRBV6-5	NA	TRBJ1-6	ASRADRVGSPLH
TRBV6-5	NA	TRBJ2-5	ASSGRQTQETQY
TRBV5-4	NA	TRBJ2-6	ASSSHTGTSGSGANVLT
TRBV28	NA	TRBJ2-7	KTGRAGRSYEQY
TRBV19	NA	TRBJ2-3	ASTLTRGLSTDTQY
TRBV11-3	once	TRBJ1-1	ASGTGGSNTEAF
TRBV9	NA	TRBJ2-2	ASSPRVLNTGELF
TRBV28	NA	TRBJ2-7	ASSRRRTGVHEQY
TRBV6-5	NA	TRBJ1-2	ASSFVENYGYT
TRBV30	NA	TRBJ2-7	AWSIMGEQY
TRBV2	NA	TRBJ2-4	ASTLVGTGGINIQY
TRBV4-3	NA	TRBJ2-2	ASSQDRGDTGELF
TRBV28	NA	TRBJ1-1	ASSLFTQGAF
TRBV5-5	NA	TRBJ2-5	ASSLTAEETQY
TRBV30	NA	TRBJ2-7	AWSDRTYEQY
TRBV9	NA	TRBJ1-1	ASSVAGSGHTEAF
TRBV5-4	once	TRBJ2-4	ASSRLDTKNIQY
TRBV30	NA	TRBJ2-7	AWSVVSGSYEQY
TRBV9	NA	TRBJ1-2	ASSVGGTGGNYGYT
TRBV4-1	NA	TRBJ2-2	ASSPRTSGSNTGELF
TRBV14	NA	TRBJ1-3	ASSQYIIASGNTIY
TRBV28	once	TRBJ1-2	ASSLVNNYGYT
TRBV7-2	NA	TRBJ1-5	ASSSDRGPNQPQH
TRBV9	NA	TRBJ2-1	ASSGHYNEQF
TRBV30	NA	TRBJ1-2	AWSKENYGYT
TRBV4-1	NA	TRBJ1-5	ASSPQQGLGNQPQH
TRBV18	NA	TRBJ1-5	ASSPPGGRTH
TRBV5-1	NA	TRBJ1-2	ASSLDGRKVGYT
TRBV7-3	NA	TRBJ2-3	ASSLGGSRDTQY